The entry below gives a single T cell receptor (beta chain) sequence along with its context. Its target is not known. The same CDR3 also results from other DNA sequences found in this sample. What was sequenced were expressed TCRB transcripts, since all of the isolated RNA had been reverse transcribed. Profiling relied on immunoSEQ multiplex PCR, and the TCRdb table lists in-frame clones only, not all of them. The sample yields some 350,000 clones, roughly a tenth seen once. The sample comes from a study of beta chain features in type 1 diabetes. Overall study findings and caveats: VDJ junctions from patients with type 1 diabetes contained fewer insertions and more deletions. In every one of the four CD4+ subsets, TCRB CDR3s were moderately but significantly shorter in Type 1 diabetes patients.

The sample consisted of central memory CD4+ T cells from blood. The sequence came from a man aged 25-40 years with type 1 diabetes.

The DNA for the CDR3 is TGTGCCAGCAGCTTAGGTTTAGCGGGAGAACAGTTCTTC. It encodes CASSLGLAGEQFF. This chain connects TRBV11-3 to TRBJ2-1, with 9 bases fitting TRBD2. The germline V gene has CDR1 SGHNT and CDR2 YENEEA. Germline trimming cut 1 base from V and 13 bases from J; bases unmatched to any gene: 5. The CDR3 covers 13 residues.